This T cell receptor beta chain was sequenced in a study of graft-versus-host responses after intestinal transplantation. From germline, CDR1 is LGHNA and CDR2 YSLEER. Trimming took off 0 bases at V and 10 bases at J, with 10 bases between the two ends. There are 14 residues in the CDR3. As to this clone: The antigen is undetermined.

This table comes from immunoSEQ multiplex PCR, and its TCRdb copy is limited to in-frame clones, with some not included. The sample holds about 39,000 clones, about 96% seen once. The sequences come from unstimulated CD8+ T cells sorted from spleen or lymph node cells, collected before transplant. The rearrangement uses TRBV4-3 and TRBJ1-6; D is unclear. This receptor was taken from a human donor who was the organ donor for an intestinal transplant. The DNA for the CDR3 is TGCGCCAGCAGCCAAGAGGTGGAAGAATCACCCCTCCACTTT. It translates to CASSQEVEESPLHF.